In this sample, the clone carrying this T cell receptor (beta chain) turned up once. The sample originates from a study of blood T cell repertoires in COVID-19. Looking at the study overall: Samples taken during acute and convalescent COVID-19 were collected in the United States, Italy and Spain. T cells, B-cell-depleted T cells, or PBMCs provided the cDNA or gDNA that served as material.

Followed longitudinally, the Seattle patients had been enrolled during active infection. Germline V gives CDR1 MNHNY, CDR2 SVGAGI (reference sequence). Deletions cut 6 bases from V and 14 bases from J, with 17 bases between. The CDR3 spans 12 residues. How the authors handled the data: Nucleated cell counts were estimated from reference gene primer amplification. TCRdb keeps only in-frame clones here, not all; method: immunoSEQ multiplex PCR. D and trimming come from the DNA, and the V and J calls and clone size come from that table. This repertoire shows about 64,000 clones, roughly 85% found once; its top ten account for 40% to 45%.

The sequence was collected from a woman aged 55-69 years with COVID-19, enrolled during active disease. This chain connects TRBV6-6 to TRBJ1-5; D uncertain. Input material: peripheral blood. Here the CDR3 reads CASSSSDTVEHF. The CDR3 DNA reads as TGTGCCAGCAGCTCCTCCGACACTGTAGAGCATTTT.